What follows are 22 T cell receptor beta chains derived from one specimen sequenced in a study of a mutant IDH1 vaccine in newly diagnosed glioma. Sample time point: week 23, last vaccination. Mutant IDH1 20-mer peptide, at 300 ug, made up each vaccine dose, with topical imiquimod. Generated by immunoSEQ multiplex PCR, the TCRdb table keeps only in-frame clones and is missing some. The repertoire consists of tens of thousands of clones, with 85% occurring once and the leading ten covering approximately 4%. No cognate antigen is known for these TCRs. Sequenced here: PBMCs, sampled from a glioma patient whose treatment included an IDH1 peptide vaccine. The receptors stem from a young man with glioma.

The chain has TRBV27 and TRBJ1-2; maybe TRBD1 (6 bases). V lost 0 bases and J 6 bases, leaving 8 bases between the germline ends. The CDR3 covers 13 residues. Germline V gives CDR1 MNHEY, CDR2 SMNVEV (reference sequence). CDR3 DNA: TGTGCCAGCAGTTTATCAGGGGGTGATGGCTACACCTTC. Its protein product is CASSLSGGDGYTF.

The chain links TRBV5-6 to TRBJ1-2, with D unclear. V lost 2 bases and J 4 bases, leaving 18 bases between the germline ends. There are 16 residues in the CDR3. Germline loops: CDR1 SGHDT, CDR2 YYEEEE. CDR3 DNA: TGTGCCAGCAGCTTTGAGTCTGCTATTCTAACCTATGGCTACACCTTC. It encodes CASSFESAILTYGYTF. Complete variable domain (other parts from reference TRBV5-6 and TRBJ1-2): DAGVTQSPTHLIKTRGQQVTLRCSPKSGHDTVSWYQQALGQGPQFIFQYYEEEERQRGNFPDRFSGHQFPNYSSELNVNALLLGDSALYLCASSFESAILTYGYTFGSGTRLTVV.

The sample holds a few counts of this clone. The chain has TRBV5-1 and TRBJ1-1; no clear D. V lost 4 bases and J 0 bases, leaving 10 bases between the germline ends. CDR3 length: 14 amino acids. CDR1 and CDR2 from the germline V gene are SGHRS and YFSETQ. The CDR3 loop reads CASSLDGMNTEAFF. CDR3 in DNA: TGCGCCAGCAGCCTAGATGGTATGAACACTGAAGCTTTCTTT.

This clone was found once. This chain's CDR3 is CASSFGQGGYGYTF. In nucleotides, the CDR3 is TGTGCCAGCAGCTTTGGACAGGGCGGCTATGGCTACACCTTC. J is TRBJ1-2 and V is TRBV9, with 8 positions matching TRBD1. There are 14 residues in the CDR3. V lost 4 bases to trimming and J lost 4 bases; unmatched junction nucleotides: 6. From germline, CDR1 is SGDLS and CDR2 YYNGEE.

This clone was seen only a few times. The genes are TRBV6-1 and TRBJ2-7; 10 nucleotides match TRBD2. Losses at the gene ends were 4 bases for V and 7 bases for J; bases not matched to a gene: 10. This CDR3 has 15 amino acids. CDR1 is MNHNS, CDR2 SASEGT, per germline. CDR3 bases: TGTGCCAGCAGTGGGGTCAGCGGGGGGGCCTTGGAGCAGTACTTC. It yields the protein CASSGVSGGALEQYF.

The chain is built from TRBV5-1 and TRBJ2-5, with no clear D. The J call is uncertain, as TRBJ2-7 better fits the DNA end. CDR3 length: 12 amino acids. Germline CDR1 is SGHRS and CDR2 is YFSETQ. CDR3 nucleotides: TGCGCCAGCAGCTTGTCTGGGAACGAGCAGTACTTC. This translates into CASSLSGNEQYF.

The rearrangement uses TRBV5-1 and TRBJ2-1, with 12 bases identical to TRBD2. This CDR3 spans 14 amino acids. CDR1 and CDR2 (germline): SGHRS, YFSETQ. With V trimmed by 3 bases and J by 6 bases, 1 base remained unmatched. The CDR3 nucleotides are TGCGCCAGCAGCTGGGGACTAGCGGGCAATGAGCAGTTCTTC. Its translation: CASSWGLAGNEQFF.

The chain employs TRBV5-1 and TRBJ1-1; tentatively, D is TRBD1 (5 bases). The CDR3 extends over 15 amino acids. Trimming stripped 6 bases from V and 5 bases from J, with 20 bases between. CDR1 and CDR2 from the germline V gene are SGHRS and YFSETQ. The CDR3 loop reads CASTMTGVLGTEAFF. CDR3 sequence (DNA): TGCGCCAGCACGATGACGGGGGTCCTGGGTACTGAAGCTTTCTTT.

By its share, this clone is medium-sized. V usage is TRBV4-2 and J usage is TRBJ2-5; D possibly matches TRBD1 or TRBD2 (6 bases each). V shed 1 base and J shed 0 bases, with 9 bases lying between them. The germline V gene has CDR1 LGHNA and CDR2 YNFKEQ. The CDR3 is 15 amino acids. The CDR3 region has the DNA TGTGCCAGCAGCCAAGGGGGGGCAGACCAAGAGACCCAGTACTTC. It codes for CASSQGGADQETQYF.

The CDR3 region is CASSLALSGSGDTQYF. The CDR3 DNA sequence: TGTGCCAGCAGCTTAGCCCTCTCGGGGTCGGGCGATACGCAGTATTTT. The chain has TRBV7-9 and TRBJ2-3; tentative D call: TRBD2 (5 bases). Deletions cut 0 bases from V and 6 bases from J, with 16 bases between. This CDR3 region has 16 residues. Germline V gives CDR1 SEHNR, CDR2 FQNEAQ (reference sequence).

The V and J genes are TRBV14 and TRBJ2-7; D is perhaps TRBD2 (6 bases). V was cut by 4 bases and J by 2 bases, with 15 bases left in between. Germline CDR1 SGHDN, CDR2 FVKESK. This CDR3 has 15 amino acids. CDR3 loop: CASSRQLGGTYEQYF. The CDR3 bases are TGTGCCAGCAGCCGCCAGTTGGGGGGAACCTACGAGCAGTACTTC.

V usage is TRBV6-5 and J usage is TRBJ2-6, with D maybe TRBD1 (5 bases). CDR3 length: 16 residues. V was cut by 3 bases and J by 1 base, with 10 bases left in between. Per the germline V gene, CDR1 is MNHEY and CDR2 is SVGAGI. The CDR3 loop reads CASSYSTGSGANVLTF. The CDR3 DNA follows: TGTGCCAGCAGTTATTCTACAGGATCTGGGGCCAACGTCCTGACTTTC.

This rearrangement joins TRBV5-8 to TRBJ2-7; D is possibly TRBD1 (5 bases). V lost 5 bases, J lost 3 bases, and 18 bases lay in between. This CDR3 is built from 15 residues. CDR1 is SGHTS, CDR2 YDEGEE, per germline. This CDR3 is CASRSTGGAHYEQYF. As DNA, the CDR3 is TGTGCCAGCAGATCTACAGGTGGGGCCCACTACGAGCAGTACTTC.

The J gene is TRBJ2-7, the V gene TRBV30; D might be TRBD1 (5 bases). The CDR3 contains 13 residues. CDR1 and CDR2 (germline): GTSNPN, SVGIG (reference sequence). V lost 1 base and J 0 bases, leaving 7 bases between the germline ends. The CDR3 spells CAWSARVSYEQYF. CDR3 nucleotide sequence: TGTGCCTGGAGTGCCAGGGTCTCCTACGAGCAGTACTTC.

CDR3 in DNA: TGTGCCAGCAGCGTTCGGGAAGTTCGGGGCAAGGATACCCAGTACTTC. It encodes CASSVREVRGKDTQYF. V is TRBV9 and J is TRBJ2-5; either TRBD1 or TRBD2 may supply D (5 bases each). The V gene lost 2 bases and the J gene lost 8 bases, with 22 bases spanning the gap. The CDR3 is made up of 16 amino acids. Germline lookup yields CDR1 SGDLS and CDR2 YYNGEE.

The gene calls are TRBV6-6 and TRBJ1-6, with a weak D call TRBD1 (5 bases). In germline, CDR1 is MNHNY, CDR2 SVGAGI (reference sequence). V lost 2 bases and J lost 11, with 10 bases in between. This CDR3 has 13 residues. In DNA form, the CDR3 reads TGTGCCAGCAGTTACGGACAATTGGCACCCCTCCACTTT. Protein product: CASSYGQLAPLHF.

This chain joins TRBV4-2 and TRBJ1-5; D not resolved. The germline CDR1 and CDR2 sequences are LGHNA and YNFKEQ. V was shortened by 3 bases and J by 0 bases, with 15 bases between the two germline ends. This CDR3 region has 17 residues. The CDR3 DNA reads TGTGCCAGCAGCCATTCTTCTGGGCGAGGTAGCAATCAGCCCCAGCATTTT. It encodes CASSHSSGRGSNQPQHF.

The V gene is TRBV5-1, the J gene TRBJ1-2; no firm D call. Trimming took 5 bases from V and 6 from J, leaving 14 bases between them. CDR3 length: 13 amino acids. Germline lookup yields CDR1 SGHRS and CDR2 YFSETQ. The CDR3: CASSGLGRNGYTF. Written as DNA, the CDR3 is TGCGCCAGCAGTGGCCTCGGTAGAAATGGCTACACCTTC.

The chain couples TRBV18 to TRBJ1-1; a weak D match, TRBD1 (5 bases). CDR3 length: 17 residues. V lost 1 base to trimming and J lost 1 base, with 16 bases between them. The germline gives CDR1 KGHSH, CDR2 LQKENI. Written as DNA, the CDR3 is TGTGCCAGCTCACCACGTACAGGCAGGGAAGAGAACACTGAAGCTTTCTTT. Translation: CASSPRTGREENTEAFF. Variable domain in full (rest from reference TRBV18 and TRBJ1-1): NAGVMQNPRHLVRRRGQEARLRCSPMKGHSHVYWYRQLPEEGLKFMVYLQKENIIDESGMPKERFSAEFPKEGPSILRIQQVVRGDSAAYFCASSPRTGREENTEAFFGQGTRLTVV.

The chain is built from TRBV14 and TRBJ2-3; 13 bases line up with TRBD2. CDR1 and CDR2 (germline): SGHDN, FVKESK. CDR3 length: 18 amino acids. J gave up 0 bases and V 1 base, and 4 bases lay outside the gene matches. This CDR3 is CASSQARTSGGSTDTQYF. CDR3 nucleotide sequence: TGTGCCAGCAGCCAAGCCCGGACTAGCGGGGGTAGCACAGATACGCAGTATTTT. Complete variable domain (other parts from reference TRBV14 and TRBJ2-3): EAGVTQFPSHSVIEKGQTVTLRCDPISGHDNLYWYRRVMGKEIKFLLHFVKESKQDESGMPNNRFLAERTGGTYSTLKVQPAELEDSGVYFCASSQARTSGGSTDTQYFGPGTRLTVL.

CDR3 in DNA: TGCGCCAGCAGCTTGCAGACAGGGGTTGAAGGAGCTTTCTTT. This gives the protein CASSLQTGVEGAFF. The chain is built from TRBV5-1 and TRBJ1-1, with 8 bases lining up with TRBD1. The germline V gene encodes CDR1 SGHRS and CDR2 YFSETQ. V lost 1 base to trimming and J lost 10 bases; unmatched junction nucleotides: 9. CDR3 length: 14 amino acids.

V is TRBV19 and J is TRBJ1-6; D perhaps matches TRBD1 (6 bases). This CDR3 is 19 amino acids long. Deletions cut 3 bases from V and 0 bases from J, with 18 bases between. Germline CDR1 is LNHDA and CDR2 is SQIVND (reference sequence). CDR3 in DNA: TGTGCCAGTAGTATTCGGGACAATAATCGCGGCTCCTATAATTCACCCCTCCACTTT. It translates to CASSIRDNNRGSYNSPLHF.